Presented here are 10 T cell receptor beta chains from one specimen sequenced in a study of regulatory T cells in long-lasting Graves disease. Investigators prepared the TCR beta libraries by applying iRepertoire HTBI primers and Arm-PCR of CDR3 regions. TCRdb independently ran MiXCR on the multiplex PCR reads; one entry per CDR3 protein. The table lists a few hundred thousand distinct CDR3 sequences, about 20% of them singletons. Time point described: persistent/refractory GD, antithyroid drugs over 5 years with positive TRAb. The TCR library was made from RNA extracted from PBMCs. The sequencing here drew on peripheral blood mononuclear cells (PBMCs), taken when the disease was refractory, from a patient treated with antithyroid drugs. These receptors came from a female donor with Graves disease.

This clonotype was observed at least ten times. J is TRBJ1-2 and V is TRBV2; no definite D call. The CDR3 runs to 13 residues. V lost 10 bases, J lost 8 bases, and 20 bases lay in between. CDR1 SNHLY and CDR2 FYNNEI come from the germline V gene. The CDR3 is CATRRRWVDGYTF. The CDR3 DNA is TGTGCCACTAGGCGGAGGTGGGTAGACGGCTACACCTTC.

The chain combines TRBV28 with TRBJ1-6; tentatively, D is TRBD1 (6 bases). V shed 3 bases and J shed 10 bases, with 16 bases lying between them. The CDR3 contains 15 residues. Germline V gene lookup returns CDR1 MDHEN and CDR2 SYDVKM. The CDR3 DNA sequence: TGTGCCAGCAGTTTCCCAGGGGAGCGTCGATCACCCCTCCACTTT. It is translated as CASSFPGERRSPLHF. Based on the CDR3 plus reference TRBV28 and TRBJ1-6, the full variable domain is DVKVTQSSRYLVKRTGEKVFLECVQDMDHENMFWYRQDPGLGLRLIYFSYDVKMKEKGDIPEGYSVSREKKERFSLILESASTNQTSMYLCASSFPGERRSPLHFGNGTRLTVT.

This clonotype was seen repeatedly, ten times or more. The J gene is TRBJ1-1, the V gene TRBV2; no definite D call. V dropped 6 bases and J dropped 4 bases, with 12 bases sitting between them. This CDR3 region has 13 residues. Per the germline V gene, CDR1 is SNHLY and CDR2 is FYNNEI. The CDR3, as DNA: TGTGCCAGCAGCCCCCGTGAGGGCACTGAAGCTTTCTTT. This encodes CASSPREGTEAFF.

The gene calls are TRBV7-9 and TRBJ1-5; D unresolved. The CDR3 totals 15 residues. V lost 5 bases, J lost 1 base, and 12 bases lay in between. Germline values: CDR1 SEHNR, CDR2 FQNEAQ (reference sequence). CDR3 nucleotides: TGTGCCAGCAGCCTAGGGCGGGTAAGCAATCAGCCCCAGCATTTT. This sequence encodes CASSLGRVSNQPQHF. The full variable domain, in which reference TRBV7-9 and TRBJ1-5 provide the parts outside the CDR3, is DTGVSQNPRHKITKRGQNVTFRCDPISEHNRLYWYRQTLGQGPEFLTYFQNEAQLEKSRLLSDRFSAERPKGSFSTLEIQRTEQGDSAMYLCASSLGRVSNQPQHFGDGTRLSIL.

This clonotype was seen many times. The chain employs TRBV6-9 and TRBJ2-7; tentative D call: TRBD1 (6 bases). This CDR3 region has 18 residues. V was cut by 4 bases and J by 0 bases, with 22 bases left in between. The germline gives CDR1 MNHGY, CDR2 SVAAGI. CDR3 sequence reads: CASSSPRGQQGSSYEQYF. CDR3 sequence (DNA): TGTGCCAGCAGTTCGCCGCGAGGACAGCAGGGATCCTCCTACGAGCAGTACTTC.

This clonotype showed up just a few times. CDR3 loop: CASSGRDSTMNTEAFF. The CDR3 nucleotides read TGCGCCAGCAGCGGCCGGGACAGCACGATGAACACTGAAGCTTTCTTT. The chain joins TRBV5-1 to TRBJ1-1; 7 nucleotides match TRBD1. From germline, CDR1 is SGHRS and CDR2 YFSETQ. J lost 0 bases, V lost 4 bases, and 9 bases had no gene match. This CDR3 is built from 16 residues.

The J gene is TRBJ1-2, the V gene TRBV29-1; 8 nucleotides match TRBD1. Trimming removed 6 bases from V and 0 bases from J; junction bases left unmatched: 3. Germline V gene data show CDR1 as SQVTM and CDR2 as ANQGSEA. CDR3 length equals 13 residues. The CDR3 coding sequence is TGCAGCGTGGACAGGGAAACTAACTATGGCTACACCTTC. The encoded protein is CSVDRETNYGYTF.

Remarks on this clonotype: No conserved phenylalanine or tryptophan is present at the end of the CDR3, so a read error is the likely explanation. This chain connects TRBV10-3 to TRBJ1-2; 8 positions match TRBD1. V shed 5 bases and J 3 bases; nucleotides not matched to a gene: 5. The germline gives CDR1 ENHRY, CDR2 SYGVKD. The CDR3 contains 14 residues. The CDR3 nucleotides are TGTGCCATCAGTCATGGACAGGGCGACTATGGCTACACCCTC. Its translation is CAISHGQGDYGYTL.

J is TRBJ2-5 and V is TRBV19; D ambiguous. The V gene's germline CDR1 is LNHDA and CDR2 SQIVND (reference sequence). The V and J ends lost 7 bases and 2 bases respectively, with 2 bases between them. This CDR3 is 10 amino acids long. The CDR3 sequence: CASMQETQYF. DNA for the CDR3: TGTGCCAGTATGCAAGAGACCCAGTACTTC.

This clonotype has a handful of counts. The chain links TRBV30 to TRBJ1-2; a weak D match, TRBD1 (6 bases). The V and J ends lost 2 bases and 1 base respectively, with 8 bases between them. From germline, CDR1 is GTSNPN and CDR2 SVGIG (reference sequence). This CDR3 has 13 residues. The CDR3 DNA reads TGTGCCTGGAGTACAGGGAATAACTATGGCTACACCTTC. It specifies CAWSTGNNYGYTF.